This T cell receptor (beta chain) was profiled in a study of T cells in Graves' hyperthyroidism and ophthalmopathy. The source of the PBMCs was 8.5 to 10 ml of fresh peripheral blood. TCR beta CDR3 regions were amplified from RNA. A first-round RT-PCR of the TCR CDR3 used the HTBI primer set. TCRdb reprocessed the multiplex PCR reads via MiXCR and lists one record per CDR3 protein. This sample yields fewer than 350,000 distinct CDR3 sequences, of which 18% are seen a single time; 49% belongs to the top ten. This clonotype was counted many times. Its antigen remains unidentified. Overall study findings and caveats: Prediction of ophthalmopathy progression came a median approximately 6 months pre-onset.

The CDR3 runs 16 residues. V gave up 2 bases and J gave up 4 bases, with 15 bases separating them. Germline-derived CDR1 and CDR2 are MNHNY and SVGAGI (reference sequence). The rearrangement uses TRBV6-6 and TRBJ2-1; perhaps D is TRBD1 or TRBD2 (5 bases each). The source of this sequence is a woman between 45 and 65 years old with Graves' hyperthyroidism. Sequencing used blood. The CDR3 here is CASSYALAPGYNEQFF. Written as DNA, the CDR3 is TGTGCCAGCAGTTACGCCCTAGCACCAGGGTACAATGAGCAGTTCTTC.